The next 25 T cell receptor beta chains were all read from a single sample in a study of OX40 agonist ivuxolimab in advanced cancers. Repertoires were generated with immunoSEQ multiplex PCR, while TCRdb's copy carries only in-frame clones and drops some. The profile covers about 40,000 clones, with about 89% appearing a single time and under 0.7% taken by the ten largest. The sample consisted of CD4+ or CD8+ T cells sorted from blood, taken in a trial of the OX40 agonist ivuxolimab. The receptors were gathered from an adult with an advanced solid tumor such as melanoma, head and neck, liver or kidney cancer.

The V gene is TRBV7-6, the J gene TRBJ1-4; 9 nucleotides match TRBD1. V lost 3 bases and J lost 8; bases outside the gene matches: 4. In germline, CDR1 is SGHVS, CDR2 FNYEAQ. CDR3 size: 14 residues. Here the CDR3 reads CASSFGTGTEKLFF. In DNA, the CDR3 is TGTGCCAGCAGCTTCGGGACAGGGACGGAAAAACTGTTTTTT.

This sequence joins TRBV9 and TRBJ1-1, with TRBD1 as a possible D gene (6 bases). Between the trimmed V and J ends, which lost 3 bases and 4 bases, there was a span of 10 bases. Germline V CDR1 and CDR2: SGDLS, YYNGEE. The CDR3 loop spans 13 amino acids. The CDR3 DNA is TGTGCCAGCAGCGGGGCAGGGGTCACTGAAGCTTTCTTT. Encoded protein: CASSGAGVTEAFF.

The chain recombines TRBV10-2 with TRBJ2-1; D may match TRBD1 or TRBD2 (6 bases each). The CDR3 totals 14 residues. The V gene's germline CDR1 is WSHSY and CDR2 SAAADI. V lost 4 bases, J lost 0 bases, and 7 bases lay in between. This CDR3 is CASSGGASYNEQFF. The CDR3 DNA reads as TGCGCCAGCAGTGGGGGGGCCTCCTACAATGAGCAGTTCTTC.

Concerning this clone: Compared with germline, one end of the junction differs, possibly owing to a read error. The V call is TRBV7-2, the J call TRBJ2-5; D not certain. This CDR3 has 13 amino acids. CDR1 and CDR2 from the germline V gene are SGHTA and FQGNSA. The CDR3 nucleotides read TGTGCCAGCAGCTTAGACGGTACACTTCAAGAGGACTTC. As protein: CASSLDGTLQEDF.

This clone was counted a single time. This chain links TRBV7-2 with TRBJ2-7, with D perhaps given as TRBD1 or TRBD2 (5 bases each). CDR3 size: 15 residues. The germline CDR1 and CDR2 sequences are SGHTA and FQGNSA. V shed 5 bases and J shed 2 bases, with 16 bases lying between them. CDR3 sequence (DNA): TGTGCCAGCAGCGTCTACCGGGACGAGACCTACGAGCAGTACTTC. The encoded protein is CASSVYRDETYEQYF.

This clone was seen a few times. V and J are TRBV28 and TRBJ1-4; 11 bases agree with TRBD1. V shed 4 bases and J 8 bases; nucleotides not matched to a gene: 3. The CDR3 is made up of 14 amino acids. Germline V gene data show CDR1 as MDHEN and CDR2 as SYDVKM. The CDR3 DNA reads TGTGCCAGCAGTTCGGGACAGGGGGGGGAAAAACTGTTTTTT. This codes for CASSSGQGGEKLFF.

For the CDR3, the DNA is TGTGCCAGCAGTTACCGAGGGGACAGGCTTAACTATGGCTACACCTTC. It is translated as CASSYRGDRLNYGYTF. The chain has TRBV6-5 and TRBJ1-2, with TRBD1 matching 8 bases. Germline trimming cut 2 bases from V and 1 base from J; bases unmatched to any gene: 6. Germline CDR1 and CDR2: MNHEY and SVGAGI. This CDR3 comprises 16 residues.

This clone was detected only a few times. The V gene is TRBV4-1, the J gene TRBJ1-5; D unclear. V gave up 5 bases and J gave up 2 bases, with 19 bases separating them. There are 17 residues in the CDR3. CDR1 and CDR2 from the germline V gene are MGHRA and YSYEKL. CDR3 bases: TGCGCCAGCAGCGAAGGATCCGGTTGGCGTCGCAATCAGCCCCAGCATTTT. Its protein is CASSEGSGWRRNQPQHF.

CDR3 loop: CASTQGGEDEAFF. The CDR3 DNA follows: TGTGCCAGCACCCAAGGAGGGGAGGATGAAGCTTTCTTT. The chain carries TRBV28 and TRBJ1-1; TRBD1 might be the D (5 bases). V was pared by 7 bases and J by 7 bases, with 16 bases between. The CDR3 contains 13 residues. The germline V gene has CDR1 MDHEN and CDR2 SYDVKM.

The chain combines TRBV11-1 with TRBJ2-1; 14 bases align to TRBD2. V shed 5 bases, J shed 2 bases, and the junction held 2 bases outside the gene matches. Germline V lookup: CDR1 SGHAT, CDR2 FQDESV (reference sequence). The CDR3 has 16 residues. The CDR3 coding sequence is TGTGCCAGCAGCGAGGGACTAGCGGGGGCCTACAATGAGCAGTTCTTC. This sequence encodes CASSEGLAGAYNEQFF.

This sequence joins TRBV7-9 and TRBJ1-1, with TRBD1 matching over 7 bases. The CDR3 runs to 15 residues. Unmatched junction bases numbered 8, after V lost 5 bases and J lost 2 bases. In germline, CDR1 is SEHNR, CDR2 FQNEAQ (reference sequence). DNA of the CDR3: TGTGCCAGCAGCGAGGAAGGGGGCCCCAACACTGAAGCTTTCTTT. Translating it yields CASSEEGGPNTEAFF.

The V and J genes are TRBV7-9 and TRBJ1-2; no definite D call. Germline loops: CDR1 SEHNR, CDR2 FQNEAQ (reference sequence). V was cut by 5 bases and J by 8 bases, with 24 bases left in between. The CDR3 has 16 residues. The DNA for the CDR3 is TGTGCCAGCAGCCGCACCCCCGCAGTGACACTGATGGGCTACACCTTC. This translates into CASSRTPAVTLMGYTF.

This rearrangement joins TRBV7-5 to TRBJ2-1; the table calls TRBD1, which could not be checked here. TRBV7-5 is classified as a pseudogene. The CDR3 length is 14 residues. The CDR3 spells CVRSTGQGSLEQFF. In DNA form, the CDR3 reads TGTGTCAGAAGCACCGGACAGGGGAGTCTTGAGCAGTTCTTC.

The V and J genes are TRBV2 and TRBJ2-1; 12 nucleotides match TRBD2. The length of the CDR3 is 13 residues. Trimming cost V 8 bases and J 7 bases; bases outside gene matches: 3. The germline gives CDR1 SNHLY, CDR2 FYNNEI. CDR3 bases: TGTGCCAGCCAGCTAGCGGGGGGGAATGAGCAGTTCTTC. Its protein is CASQLAGGNEQFF.

In DNA form, the CDR3 reads TGCACCAGCAGCCAGAGCGGGGGGGCCCGGAATGAGCAGTTCTTC. This codes for CTSSQSGGARNEQFF. The rearrangement uses TRBV1 and TRBJ2-1; the table's D call of TRBD2 was not tested on the DNA. TRBV1 is designated a pseudogene. The CDR3 sequence is 15 residues long.

The rearrangement links TRBV19 to TRBJ2-4; the match to TRBD1 covers 7 bases. CDR3 length equals 13 residues. CDR1 and CDR2 from the germline V gene are LNHDA and SQIVND (reference sequence). V shed 10 bases, J shed 5 bases, and the junction held 8 bases outside the gene matches. DNA for the CDR3: TGTGCCACTGGGACAGCTGGCGAAAACATTCAGTACTTC. This translates into CATGTAGENIQYF. Full variable domain (missing parts from reference TRBV19 and TRBJ2-4): DGGITQSPKYLFRKEGQNVTLSCEQNLNHDAMYWYRQDPGQGLRLIYYSQIVNDFQKGDIAEGYSVSREKKESFPLTVTSAQKNPTAFYLCATGTAGENIQYFGAGTRLSVL.

This sequence joins TRBV9 and TRBJ2-3; the match to TRBD2 covers 8 bases. Trimming removed 0 bases from V and 6 bases from J; junction bases left unmatched: 3. CDR1 and CDR2 (germline): SGDLS, YYNGEE. The CDR3 has 14 residues. CDR3 protein: CASSVGLAMDTQYF. The CDR3 DNA sequence: TGTGCCAGCAGCGTAGGACTAGCGATGGATACGCAGTATTTT.

This chain links TRBV19 with TRBJ1-5, with a weak D call TRBD1 (5 bases). This CDR3 contains 15 residues. Germline V gives CDR1 LNHDA, CDR2 SQIVND (reference sequence). Trimming shortened V by 4 bases and J by 1 base, and 11 bases separated the two germline ends. In DNA, the CDR3 is TGTGCCAGTAGTACTCAGGGACGGAGCAATCAGCCCCAGCATTTT. Its protein product is CASSTQGRSNQPQHF.

The chain employs TRBV6-5 and TRBJ1-2, with 7 bases lining up with TRBD1. Unmatched junction bases numbered 11, after V lost 8 bases and J lost 2 bases. Germline V gene lookup returns CDR1 MNHEY and CDR2 SVGAGI. The CDR3 consists of 15 residues. CDR3 loop: CASRPGQRSNYGYTF. CDR3 in DNA: TGTGCCAGCCGACCGGGACAGAGGTCCAACTATGGCTACACCTTC.

The chain uses TRBV6-5 and TRBJ1-2; no clear D. This CDR3 contains 13 residues. V dropped 2 bases and J dropped 8 bases, with 12 bases sitting between them. CDR1 MNHEY and CDR2 SVGAGI come from the germline V gene. CDR3 loop: CASSYDSDAGYTF. The DNA of the CDR3 is TGTGCCAGCAGTTACGATTCAGATGCGGGCTACACCTTC.

This chain uses TRBV5-4 with TRBJ1-2, with TRBD1 matching over 7 bases. CDR1 and CDR2 from the germline V gene are SGHNT and YYREEE (reference sequence). This CDR3 region has 14 residues. The V segment lost 4 bases and the J segment 2 bases; nucleotides outside the gene matches: 5. CDR3 bases: TGTGCCAGCAGCACAATGACAGGGAACTATGGCTACACCTTC. It encodes CASSTMTGNYGYTF.

In this sample, this clone turned up once. The chain carries TRBV9 and TRBJ2-3; 8 bases are shared with TRBD2. CDR1 and CDR2 from the germline V gene are SGDLS and YYNGEE. V dropped 4 bases and J dropped 14; count of bases not matched to a gene: 21. The CDR3 spans 16 residues. The CDR3 sequence: CASSQEVGLVGGRAYF. CDR3 DNA sequence: TGTGCCAGCAGCCAAGAGGTGGGACTAGTGGGGGGGAGGGCGTATTTT.

The chain recombines TRBV5-1 with TRBJ1-2; D unclear. This CDR3 comprises 15 residues. Per germline, CDR1 SGHRS and CDR2 YFSETQ. Deletions cut 0 bases from V and 4 bases from J, with 13 bases between. The CDR3 DNA sequence: TGCGCCAGCAGCTTGGGCAGGTCCGGTGGCTATGGCTACACCTTC. It is translated as CASSLGRSGGYGYTF.

This chain links TRBV9 with TRBJ1-5, with 7 bases that match TRBD1. Trimming took 4 bases from V and 4 from J; bases not matched to a gene: 8. Germline assignment: CDR1 SGDLS and CDR2 YYNGEE. CDR3 length: 15 amino acids. The CDR3, as DNA: TGTGCCAGCAGCTTTACAGGGGACCCGAATCAGCCCCAGCATTTT. Translation gives CASSFTGDPNQPQHF. Based on the CDR3 plus reference TRBV9 and TRBJ1-5, the full variable domain is DSGVTQTPKHLITATGQRVTLRCSPRSGDLSVYWYQQSLDQGLQFLIQYYNGEERAKGNILERFSAQQFPDLHSELNLSSLELGDSALYFCASSFTGDPNQPQHFGDGTRLSIL.

The chain employs TRBV7-6 and TRBJ1-3; 8 positions agree with TRBD1. With V trimmed by 1 base and J by 1 base, 9 bases remained unmatched. This CDR3 comprises 18 residues. Germline V gives CDR1 SGHVS, CDR2 FNYEAQ. CDR3 nucleotide sequence: TGTGCCAGCAGCTTAGAATACCCAGGGGGCCATTCTGGAAACACCATATATTTT. Its protein is CASSLEYPGGHSGNTIYF.